Given below is one T cell receptor (beta chain) in context. This clonotype was recorded at least ten times. It lacks a known antigen. No per-base quality is available; no much larger clone lies one base away. Sequencing relied on an Illumina NovaSeq 6000. Using 5'RACE with constant-segment primers, TCRalpha and TCRbeta cDNA libraries were constructed, with sample barcodes and unique molecular identifiers added in the process. RNA was extracted from every sample with Trizol reagent. Amplification of the libraries took two PCR steps, and the second step added a second sample barcode plus Illumina TruSeq adapters. Sequencing of libraries was performed on an Illumina NovaSeq with 2 x 150 bp paired-end reads. Under the source paper's analysis protocol: Demultiplexing of reads and collapsing into UMI-guided consensus sequences were performed with migec v1.2.7. With mixcr v2.1.11, UMI consensuses were aligned to TRA and TRB V and J templates and assembled into clonotypes. Clonotypes were classified as expanded or contracted when called significant by both edgeR and NoisET, with noise models trained on biological replicates. For edgeR calls, the cutoffs were a false discovery rate-adjusted p below 0.01 and a log2 fold-change threshold of 1. As an exploratory analysis of dynamics, max-normalized trajectories of the 1000 most abundant clonotypes were examined by PCA with hierarchical clustering. Separately sequenced CD4+ and CD8+ repertoires were used to assign the CD4 or CD8 phenotype of responding clones. The public sequencing data were trimmed at Q25 with fastp and processed into clonotypes with MiXCR by TCRdb, which kept only in-frame beta chains. Each CDR3 protein appears once, grouped with its most common genes and DNA. TCRdb's processing, not the authors', yielded these V and J calls. Within this sample are around 370,000 distinct CDR3 sequences, with roughly 21% of them counted one time only. The ten largest clonotypes hold around 13% of the sample.

The data were taken from a study of T-cell memory formation after mild COVID-19 listed by TCRdb under 2021. Study-level background: TCR sequence clusters from the two donors were found to be largely donor specific. In two donors, T-cell clones that expanded and contracted after mild COVID-19 were followed by sequencing TCRalpha and TCRbeta repertoires longitudinally. Two young, previously healthy adult volunteers, one female and one male, were included in the cohort.

From its cysteine to its phenylalanine, the CDR3 spans 14 amino acids. Only the CDR3 region is kept as DNA, spanning 42 bases read in frame from base 1. Sequences KGHDR (CDR1) and SFDVKD (CDR2) are obtained from the germline V gene. The germline V and J ends show losses of 6 bases and 2 bases respectively, and no gene match explains 4 bases of the junction. PBMCs were isolated by Ficoll-Paque density gradient centrifugation. General conclusions and limits of the study: Contracting CD4+ clones turned up mainly in the CM and EM memory subsets, whereas EMRA was where CD8+ clones were enriched. Some responding clones were detected in pre-infection memory, suggesting pre-existing cross-reactive memory T cells joined the SARS-CoV-2 response. Clones that contracted from day 15 to 85 showed balanced CD4/CD8 phenotypes, whereas a second wave of clones that expanded from day 15 to 37 leaned towards CD4+. The study included only a couple of mild cases, and larger cohorts that include severe cases with pre-infection samples were judged to be necessary. SARS-CoV-2 specificity was not confirmed for the second-wave clones peaking on day 37.

The source is an adult woman who had mild COVID-19 (a few samples of this study predate the infection). The sample titles of this study are shuffled in the database, so cell type and time point are left out; the donor was told from shared clones. The V and J segments used are TRBV24-1 and TRBJ2-5; TRBD2 matches 8 bases in the middle. The sequenced material came from PBMCs or a T cell subset sorted from them (not recorded which). The bases read TGTGCCACCAGTTCTAGCGGGCCTCAAGAGACCCAGTACTTC. It encodes CATSSSGPQETQYF.